This T cell receptor beta chain originates from a study of cytomegalovirus exposure and HLA in healthy donors. At the level of the study: Samples from HLA-typed donors yielded about 85 million unique TCRs in an early data release. Study-level results: In a later analysis, several top co-occurrence clusters appeared linked to parvovirus B19, influenza, CMV and Epstein-Barr virus. Previous analysis showed most TCR beta V segments were productive about 87% or about 30% of the time.

The PCR employed 60 Vbeta primers together with 13 Jbeta primers. Per the authors' pipeline: Per a later analysis, the number of unique TCR beta chains was approximately 73 million, of which 10 million to 11 million were shared. Profiling relied on immunoSEQ multiplex PCR, and the TCRdb table lists in-frame clones only, not all of them. Clone size and V and J calls were adopted from that table, with D and trimming inferred from the DNA. Found here are under 130,000 clones, about 70% of them singletons; the top ten hold over 2.5%. Note on this clone: Its antigen is still unknown.

V shed 4 bases and J shed 3 bases, with 10 bases lying between them. Germline assignment: CDR1 SGHVS and CDR2 FQNEAQ. The CDR3 is 13 amino acids. This receptor was obtained from a man aged 45-65 years in good health and CMV-seropositive. This rearrangement joins TRBV7-8 to TRBJ2-7, with a tentative D call TRBD2 (5 bases). Sequencing was performed on PBMCs. CDR3 residues: CASSSRTGYEQYF. DNA of the CDR3: TGTGCCAGCAGCTCTAGGACTGGCTACGAGCAGTACTTC.